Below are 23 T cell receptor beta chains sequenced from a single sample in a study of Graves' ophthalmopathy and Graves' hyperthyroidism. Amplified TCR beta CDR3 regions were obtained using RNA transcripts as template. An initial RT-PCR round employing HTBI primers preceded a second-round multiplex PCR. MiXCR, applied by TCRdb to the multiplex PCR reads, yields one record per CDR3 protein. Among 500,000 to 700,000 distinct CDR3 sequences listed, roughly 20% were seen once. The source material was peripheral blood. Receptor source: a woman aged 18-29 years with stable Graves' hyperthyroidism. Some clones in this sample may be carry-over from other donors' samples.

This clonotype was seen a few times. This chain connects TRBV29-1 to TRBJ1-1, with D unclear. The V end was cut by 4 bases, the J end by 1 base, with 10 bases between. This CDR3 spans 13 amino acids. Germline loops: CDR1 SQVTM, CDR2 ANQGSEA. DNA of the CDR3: TGCAGCGTTGGGTTGACTCCGAACACTGAAGCTTTCTTT. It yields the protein CSVGLTPNTEAFF.

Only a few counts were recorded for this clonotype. The CDR3 sequence: CSAIDGREAYEQYF. CDR3 nucleotides: TGCAGTGCTATAGATGGACGGGAGGCCTACGAGCAGTACTTC. V and J are TRBV20-1 and TRBJ2-7; 7 bases align to TRBD2. The CDR3 is made up of 14 amino acids. The trim removed 4 bases at V and 2 bases at J, leaving 8 bases unmatched. The germline V gene encodes CDR1 DFQATT and CDR2 SNEGSKA (reference sequence).

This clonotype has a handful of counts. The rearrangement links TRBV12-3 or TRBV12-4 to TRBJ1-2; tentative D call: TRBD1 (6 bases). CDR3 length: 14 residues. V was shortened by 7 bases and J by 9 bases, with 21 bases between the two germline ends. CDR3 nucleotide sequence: TGTGCCAGCACCGATCGACAGGAGAAAAGGAGCTACACCTTC. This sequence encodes CASTDRQEKRSYTF.

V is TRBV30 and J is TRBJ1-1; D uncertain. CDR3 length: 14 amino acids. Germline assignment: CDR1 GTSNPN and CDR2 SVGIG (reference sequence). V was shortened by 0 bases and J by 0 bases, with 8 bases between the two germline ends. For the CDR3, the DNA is TGTGCCTGGAGTGTAGCCCCGGTGAACACTGAAGCTTTCTTT. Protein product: CAWSVAPVNTEAFF.

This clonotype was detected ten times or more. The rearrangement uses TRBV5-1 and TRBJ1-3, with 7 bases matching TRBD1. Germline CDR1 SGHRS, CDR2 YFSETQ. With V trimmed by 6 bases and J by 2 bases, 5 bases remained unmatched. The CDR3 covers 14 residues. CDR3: CASTEQGTGNTIYF. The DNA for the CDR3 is TGCGCCAGCACCGAACAGGGGACTGGAAACACCATATATTTT.

The CDR3 reads CSARDPTGFYGYTF. The CDR3 DNA reads TGCAGTGCTAGAGATCCCACAGGCTTCTATGGCTACACCTTC. The gene calls are TRBV20-1 and TRBJ1-2; D is possibly TRBD1 (5 bases). The CDR3 has 14 amino acids. Trimming shortened V by 0 bases and J by 4 bases, and 12 bases separated the two germline ends. Germline CDR1 is DFQATT and CDR2 is SNEGSKA (reference sequence).

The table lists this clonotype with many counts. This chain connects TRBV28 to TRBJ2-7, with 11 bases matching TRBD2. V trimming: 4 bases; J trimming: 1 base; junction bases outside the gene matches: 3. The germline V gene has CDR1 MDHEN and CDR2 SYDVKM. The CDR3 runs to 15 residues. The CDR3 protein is CASSSGTSGSYEQYF. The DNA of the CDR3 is TGTGCCAGCAGTTCCGGGACTAGCGGTTCCTACGAGCAGTACTTC.

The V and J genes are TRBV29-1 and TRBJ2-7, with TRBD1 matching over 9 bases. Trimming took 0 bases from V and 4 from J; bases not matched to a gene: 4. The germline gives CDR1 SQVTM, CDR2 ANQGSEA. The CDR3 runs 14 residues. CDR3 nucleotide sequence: TGCAGCGTTGAAGATTGGACAGGGGCTTACGAGCAGTACTTC. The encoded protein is CSVEDWTGAYEQYF.

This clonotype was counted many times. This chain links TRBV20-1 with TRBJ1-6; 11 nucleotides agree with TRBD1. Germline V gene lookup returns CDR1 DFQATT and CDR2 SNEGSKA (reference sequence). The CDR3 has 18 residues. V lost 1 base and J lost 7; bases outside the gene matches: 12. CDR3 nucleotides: TGCAGTGCTAGAGCCTTCGGGACGGGACAGGGGGGGAATTCACCCCTCCACTTT. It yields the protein CSARAFGTGQGGNSPLHF.

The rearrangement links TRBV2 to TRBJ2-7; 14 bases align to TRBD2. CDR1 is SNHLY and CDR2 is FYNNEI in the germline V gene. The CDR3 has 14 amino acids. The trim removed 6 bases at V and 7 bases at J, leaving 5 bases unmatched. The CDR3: CASRPGLAGVEQYF. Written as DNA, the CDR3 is TGTGCCAGCAGACCGGGACTAGCGGGAGTTGAGCAGTACTTC.

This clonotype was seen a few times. The CDR3 reads CASRSVGGSGANVLTF. The CDR3 bases are TGTGCCAGTAGATCGGTCGGAGGCAGTGGGGCCAACGTCCTGACTTTC. The gene calls are TRBV19 and TRBJ2-6; weak D call: TRBD2 (5 bases). The CDR3 is 16 residues long. The V gene's germline CDR1 is LNHDA and CDR2 SQIVND (reference sequence). V dropped 6 bases and J dropped 3 bases, with 15 bases sitting between them. Combining the CDR3 with reference TRBV19 and TRBJ2-6 gives the whole variable domain DGGITQSPKYLFRKEGQNVTLSCEQNLNHDAMYWYRQDPGQGLRLIYYSQIVNDFQKGDIAEGYSVSREKKESFPLTVTSAQKNPTAFYLCASRSVGGSGANVLTFGAGSRLTVL.

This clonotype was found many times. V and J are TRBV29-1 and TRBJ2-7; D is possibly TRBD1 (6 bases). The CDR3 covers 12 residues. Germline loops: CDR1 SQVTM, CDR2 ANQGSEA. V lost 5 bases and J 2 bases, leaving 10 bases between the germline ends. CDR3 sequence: CSVWDNTYEQYF. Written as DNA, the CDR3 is TGCAGCGTTTGGGACAACACCTACGAGCAGTACTTC.

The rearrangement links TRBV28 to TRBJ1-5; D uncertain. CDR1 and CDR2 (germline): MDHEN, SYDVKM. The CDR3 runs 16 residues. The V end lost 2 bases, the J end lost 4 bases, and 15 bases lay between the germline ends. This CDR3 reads CASSLLSAGSNQPQHF. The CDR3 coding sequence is TGTGCCAGCAGTTTACTGTCGGCAGGCTCGAATCAGCCCCAGCATTTT.

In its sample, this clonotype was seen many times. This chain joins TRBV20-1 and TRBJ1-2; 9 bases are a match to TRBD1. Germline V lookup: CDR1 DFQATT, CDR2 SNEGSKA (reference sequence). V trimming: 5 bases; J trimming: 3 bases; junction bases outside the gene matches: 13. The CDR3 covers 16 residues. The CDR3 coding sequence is TGCAGTGCTGGGGGGTCCCGGACAGGGGATGACTATGGCTACACCTTC. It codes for CSAGGSRTGDDYGYTF.

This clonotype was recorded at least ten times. The CDR3 DNA is TGCAGTGCTAGACAAGTTGGGGGGACCATGAACACTGAAGCTTTCTTT. Its protein product is CSARQVGGTMNTEAFF. The chain carries TRBV20-1 and TRBJ1-1, with a weak D call TRBD1 (5 bases). The CDR3 loop spans 16 amino acids. V lost 2 bases and J lost 0, with 16 bases in between. Germline V lookup: CDR1 DFQATT, CDR2 SNEGSKA (reference sequence).

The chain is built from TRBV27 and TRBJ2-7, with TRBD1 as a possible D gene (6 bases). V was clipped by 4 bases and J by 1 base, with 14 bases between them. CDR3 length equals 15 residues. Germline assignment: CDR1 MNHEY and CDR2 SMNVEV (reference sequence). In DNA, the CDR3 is TGTGCCAGCAGTTCACCCTTGACAGGTTCCTACGAGCAGTACTTC. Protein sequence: CASSSPLTGSYEQYF.

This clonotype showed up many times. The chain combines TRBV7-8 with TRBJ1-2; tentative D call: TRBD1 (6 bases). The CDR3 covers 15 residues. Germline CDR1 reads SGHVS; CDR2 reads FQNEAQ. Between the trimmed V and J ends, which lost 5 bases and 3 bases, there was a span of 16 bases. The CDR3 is CASSPGPRGDYGYTF. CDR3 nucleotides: TGTGCCAGCAGCCCAGGTCCCAGGGGAGACTATGGCTACACCTTC.

CDR3: CASSFSYPRGETQYF. CDR3 nucleotides: TGTGCCAGCAGTTTTAGTTACCCGAGGGGGGAGACCCAGTACTTC. The gene calls are TRBV6-5 and TRBJ2-5; D is possibly TRBD1 (6 bases). Trimming cost V 4 bases and J 5 bases, with 17 bases left between them. CDR1 is MNHEY, CDR2 SVGAGI, per germline. The CDR3 has 15 amino acids.

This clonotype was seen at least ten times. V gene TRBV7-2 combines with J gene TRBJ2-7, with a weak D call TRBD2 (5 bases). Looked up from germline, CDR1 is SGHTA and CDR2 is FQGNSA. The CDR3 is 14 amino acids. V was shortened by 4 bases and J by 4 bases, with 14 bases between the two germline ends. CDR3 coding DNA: TGTGCCAGCAGCTCCACGGGGTGGGGATACGAGCAGTACTTC. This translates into CASSSTGWGYEQYF.

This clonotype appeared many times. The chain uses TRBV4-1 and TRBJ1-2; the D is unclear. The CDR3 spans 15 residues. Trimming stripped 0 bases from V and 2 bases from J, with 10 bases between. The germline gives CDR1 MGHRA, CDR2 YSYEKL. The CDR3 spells CASSQDVTENYGYTF. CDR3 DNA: TGCGCCAGCAGCCAAGATGTAACAGAGAACTATGGCTACACCTTC.

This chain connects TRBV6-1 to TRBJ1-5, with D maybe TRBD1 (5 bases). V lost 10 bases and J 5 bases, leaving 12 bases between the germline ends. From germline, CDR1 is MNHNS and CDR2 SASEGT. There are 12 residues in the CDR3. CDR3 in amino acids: CATEEGYQPQHF. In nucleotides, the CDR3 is TGTGCCACCGAGGAGGGGTATCAGCCCCAGCATTTT.

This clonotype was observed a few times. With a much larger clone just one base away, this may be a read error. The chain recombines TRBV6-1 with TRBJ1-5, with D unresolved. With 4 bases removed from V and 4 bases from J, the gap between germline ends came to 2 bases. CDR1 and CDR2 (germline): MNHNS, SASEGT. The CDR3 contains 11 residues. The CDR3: CASSANQPQHF. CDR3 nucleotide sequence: TGTGCCAGCAGTGCAAATCAGCCCCAGCATTTT.

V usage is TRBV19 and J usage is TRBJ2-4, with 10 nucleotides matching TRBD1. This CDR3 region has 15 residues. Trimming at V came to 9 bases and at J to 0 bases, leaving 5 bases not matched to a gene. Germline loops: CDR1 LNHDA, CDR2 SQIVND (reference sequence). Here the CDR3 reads CARGQGPLAKNIQYF. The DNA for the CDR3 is TGTGCCAGGGGACAGGGGCCACTAGCCAAAAACATTCAGTACTTC.